One T cell receptor (beta chain) is described in this entry. Antigen specificity is unknown. The sample originates from a study of T cell repertoires in cytomegalovirus infection. On the study more broadly: Signatures in public TCR beta sequences pointed to both CMV infection and matching HLA type.

TCRdb passed the reads through MiXCR, listing each CDR3 protein once. The sample records roughly 920,000 distinct CDR3 sequences, about a third being singletons. This CDR3 has 11 amino acids. The germline CDR1 and CDR2 sequences are SGDLS and YYNGEE. Trimming shortened V by 7 bases and J by 8 bases, and 10 bases separated the two germline ends. The TCR comes from a human donor in good health (CMV status not recorded). Some clones in this sample may be carry-over from other donors' samples. The sample here was cultured CD8+ T cells from PBMCs, taken from culture after CMV antigen stimulation. The rearrangement uses TRBV9 and TRBJ2-1; D gene unclear. This CDR3 reads CASGPAHEQFF. The CDR3 DNA follows: TGTGCCAGCGGGCCAGCTCATGAGCAGTTCTTC. Supplemented by reference TRBV9 and TRBJ2-1, the full variable domain reads DSGVTQTPKHLITATGQRVTLRCSPRSGDLSVYWYQQSLDQGLQFLIQYYNGEERAKGNILERFSAQQFPDLHSELNLSSLELGDSALYFCASGPAHEQFFGPGTRLTVL.